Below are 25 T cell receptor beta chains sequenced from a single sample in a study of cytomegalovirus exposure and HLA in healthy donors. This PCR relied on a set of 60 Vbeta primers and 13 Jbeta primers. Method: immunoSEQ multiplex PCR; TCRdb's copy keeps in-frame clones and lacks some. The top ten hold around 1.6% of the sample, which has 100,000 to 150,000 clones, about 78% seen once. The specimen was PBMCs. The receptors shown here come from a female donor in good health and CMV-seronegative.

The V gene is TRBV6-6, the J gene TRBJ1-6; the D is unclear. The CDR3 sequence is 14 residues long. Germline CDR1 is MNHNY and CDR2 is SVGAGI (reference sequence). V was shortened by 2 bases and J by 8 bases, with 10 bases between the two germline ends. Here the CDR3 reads CASSYVLGDSPLHF. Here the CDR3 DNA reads TGTGCCAGCAGTTACGTTCTAGGCGATTCACCCCTCCACTTT.

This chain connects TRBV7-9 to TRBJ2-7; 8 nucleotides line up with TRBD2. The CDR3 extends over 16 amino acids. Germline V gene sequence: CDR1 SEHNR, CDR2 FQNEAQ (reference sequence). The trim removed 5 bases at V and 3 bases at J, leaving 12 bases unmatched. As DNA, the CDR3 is TGTGCCAGCAGCCTCCAGGGGAGCGGGGGAGACTACGAGCAGTACTTC. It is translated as CASSLQGSGGDYEQYF.

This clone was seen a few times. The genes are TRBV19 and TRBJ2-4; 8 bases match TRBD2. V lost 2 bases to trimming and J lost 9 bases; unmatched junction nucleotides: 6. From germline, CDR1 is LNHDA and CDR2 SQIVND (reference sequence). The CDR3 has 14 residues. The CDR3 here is CASSIQRESSIQYF. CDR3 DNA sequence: TGTGCCAGTAGTATACAGCGGGAGTCGAGCATTCAGTACTTC.

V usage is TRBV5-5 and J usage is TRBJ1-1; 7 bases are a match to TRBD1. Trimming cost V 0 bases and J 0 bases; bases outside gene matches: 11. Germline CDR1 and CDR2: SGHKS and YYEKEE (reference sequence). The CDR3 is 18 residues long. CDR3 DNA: TGTGCCAGCAGCTTGGGAAGGTGGGGACAGACACTGAACACTGAAGCTTTCTTT. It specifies CASSLGRWGQTLNTEAFF.

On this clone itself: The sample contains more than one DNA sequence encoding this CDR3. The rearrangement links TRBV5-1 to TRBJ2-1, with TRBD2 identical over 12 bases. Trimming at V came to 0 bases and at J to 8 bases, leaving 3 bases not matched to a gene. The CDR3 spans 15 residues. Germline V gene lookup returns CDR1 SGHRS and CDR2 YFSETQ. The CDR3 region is CASSLGLAGGDEQFF. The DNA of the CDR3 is TGCGCCAGCAGCTTGGGTCTAGCGGGAGGGGATGAGCAGTTCTTC.

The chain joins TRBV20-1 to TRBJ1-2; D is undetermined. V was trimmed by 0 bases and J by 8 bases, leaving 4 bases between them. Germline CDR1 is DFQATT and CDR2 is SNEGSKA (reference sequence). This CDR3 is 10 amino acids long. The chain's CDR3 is CSARDRGYTF. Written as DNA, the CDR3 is TGCAGTGCTAGAGATCGGGGCTACACCTTC.

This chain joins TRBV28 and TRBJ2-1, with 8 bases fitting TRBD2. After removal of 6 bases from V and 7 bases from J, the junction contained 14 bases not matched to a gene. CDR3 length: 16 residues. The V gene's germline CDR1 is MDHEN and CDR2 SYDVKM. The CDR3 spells CASRIHSGSFGNEQFF. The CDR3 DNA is TGTGCCAGCAGGATTCACAGCGGGAGCTTCGGGAATGAGCAGTTCTTC.

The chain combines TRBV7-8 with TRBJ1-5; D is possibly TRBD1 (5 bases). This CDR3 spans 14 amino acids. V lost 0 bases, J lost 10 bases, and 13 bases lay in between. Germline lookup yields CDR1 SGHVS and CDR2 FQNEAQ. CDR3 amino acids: CASSLAPEDKPQHF. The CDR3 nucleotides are TGTGCCAGCAGCTTAGCACCCGAGGACAAACCCCAGCATTTT.

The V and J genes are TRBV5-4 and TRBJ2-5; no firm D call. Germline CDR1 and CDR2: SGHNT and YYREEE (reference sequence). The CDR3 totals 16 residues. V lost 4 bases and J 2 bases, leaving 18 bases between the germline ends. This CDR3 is CASSTPGPHRQETQYF. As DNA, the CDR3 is TGTGCCAGCAGCACCCCCGGCCCCCACAGACAAGAGACCCAGTACTTC. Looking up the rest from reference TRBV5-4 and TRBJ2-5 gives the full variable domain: ETGVTQSPTHLIKTRGQQVTLRCSSQSGHNTVSWYQQALGQGPQFIFQYYREEENGRGNFPPRFSGLQFPNYSSELNVNALELDDSALYLCASSTPGPHRQETQYFGPGTRLLVL.

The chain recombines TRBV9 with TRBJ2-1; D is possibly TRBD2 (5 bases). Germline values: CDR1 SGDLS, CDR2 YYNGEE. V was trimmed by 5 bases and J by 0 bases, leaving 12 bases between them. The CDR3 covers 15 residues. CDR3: CASSSSGISYNEQFF. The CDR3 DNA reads TGTGCCAGCAGTTCAAGCGGAATCTCCTACAATGAGCAGTTCTTC.

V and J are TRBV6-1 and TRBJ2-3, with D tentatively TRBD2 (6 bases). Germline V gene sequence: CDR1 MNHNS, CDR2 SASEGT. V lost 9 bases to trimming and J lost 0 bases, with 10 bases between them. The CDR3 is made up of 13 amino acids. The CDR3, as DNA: TGTGCCAGTGGAAGCGGGAGCACAGATACGCAGTATTTT. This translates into CASGSGSTDTQYF.

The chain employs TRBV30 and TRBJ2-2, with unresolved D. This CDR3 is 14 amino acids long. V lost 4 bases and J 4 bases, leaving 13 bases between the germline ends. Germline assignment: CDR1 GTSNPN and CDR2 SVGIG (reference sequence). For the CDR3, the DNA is TGTGCCTGGAATGGTCTAGTGAGCACCGGGGAGCTGTTTTTT. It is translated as CAWNGLVSTGELFF.

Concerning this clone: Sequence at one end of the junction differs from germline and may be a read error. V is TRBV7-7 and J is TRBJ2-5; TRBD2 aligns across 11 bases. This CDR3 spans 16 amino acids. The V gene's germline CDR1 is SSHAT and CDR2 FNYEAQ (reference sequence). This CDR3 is CASSFTSGGNQETQYF. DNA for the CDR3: TGTGCTAGCAGCTTCACTAGCGGGGGAAACCAAGAGACCCAGTACTTC.

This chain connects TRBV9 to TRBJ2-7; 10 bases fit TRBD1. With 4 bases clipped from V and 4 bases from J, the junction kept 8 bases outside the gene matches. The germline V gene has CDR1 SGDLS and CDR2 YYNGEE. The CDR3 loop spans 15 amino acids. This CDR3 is CASSLQTGGEYEQYF. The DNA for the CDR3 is TGTGCCAGCAGCCTACAGACAGGGGGCGAATACGAGCAGTACTTC.

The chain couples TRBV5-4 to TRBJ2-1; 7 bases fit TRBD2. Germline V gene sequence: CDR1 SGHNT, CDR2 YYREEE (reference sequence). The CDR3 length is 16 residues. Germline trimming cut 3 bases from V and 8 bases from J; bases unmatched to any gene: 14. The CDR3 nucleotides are TGTGCCAGCAGCTCGGGTCTAGCGGAGGTAGGGTATGAGCAGTTCTTC. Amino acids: CASSSGLAEVGYEQFF.

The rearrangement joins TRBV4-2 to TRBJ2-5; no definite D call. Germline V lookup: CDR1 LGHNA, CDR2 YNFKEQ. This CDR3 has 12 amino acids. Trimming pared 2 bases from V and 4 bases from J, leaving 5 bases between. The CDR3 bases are TGTGCCAGCAGCCAACCGGGAGAGACCCAGTACTTC. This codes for CASSQPGETQYF.

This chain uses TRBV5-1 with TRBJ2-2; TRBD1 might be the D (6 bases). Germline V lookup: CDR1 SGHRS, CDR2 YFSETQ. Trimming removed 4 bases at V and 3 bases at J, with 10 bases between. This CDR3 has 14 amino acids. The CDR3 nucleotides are TGCGCCAGCAGCCCCAGGGGTGACACCGGGGAGCTGTTTTTT. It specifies CASSPRGDTGELFF.

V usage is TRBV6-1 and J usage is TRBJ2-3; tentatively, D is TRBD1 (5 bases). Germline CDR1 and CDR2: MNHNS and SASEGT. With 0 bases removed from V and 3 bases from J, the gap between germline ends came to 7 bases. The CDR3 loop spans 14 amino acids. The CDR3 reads CASSEAYRTDTQYF. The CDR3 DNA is TGTGCCAGCAGTGAAGCCTACAGGACAGATACGCAGTATTTT.

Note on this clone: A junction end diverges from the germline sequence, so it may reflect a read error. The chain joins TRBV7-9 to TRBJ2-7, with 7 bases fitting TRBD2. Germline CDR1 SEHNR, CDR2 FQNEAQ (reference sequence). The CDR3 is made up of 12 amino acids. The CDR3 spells CSSSLGRDEQYF. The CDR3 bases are TGTTCCAGCAGCTTAGGGAGGGACGAGCAGTACTTC.

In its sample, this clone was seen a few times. CDR3 sequence: CASSSQGPEAFF. The CDR3 DNA follows: TGTGCCAGCAGTTCCCAGGGTCCTGAAGCTTTCTTT. The chain recombines TRBV28 with TRBJ1-1; a weak D match, TRBD1 (5 bases). The germline V gene has CDR1 MDHEN and CDR2 SYDVKM. V gave up 4 bases and J gave up 6 bases, with 9 bases separating them. The CDR3 totals 12 residues.

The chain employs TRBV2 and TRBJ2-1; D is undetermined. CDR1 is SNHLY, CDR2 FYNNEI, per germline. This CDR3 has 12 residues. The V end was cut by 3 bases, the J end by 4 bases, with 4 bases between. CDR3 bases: TGTGCCAGCAGTGATTCGTACAATGAGCAGTTCTTC. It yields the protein CASSDSYNEQFF. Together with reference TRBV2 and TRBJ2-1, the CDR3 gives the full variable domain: EPEVTQTPSHQVTQMGQEVILRCVPISNHLYFYWYRQILGQKVEFLVSFYNNEISEKSEIFDDQFSVERPDGSNFTLKIRSTKLEDSAMYFCASSDSYNEQFFGPGTRLTVL.

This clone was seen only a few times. CDR3 protein: CASSQRSGQTGYGYTF. The CDR3 DNA reads as TGTGCCAGCAGCCAACGCTCTGGACAGACCGGCTATGGCTACACCTTC. The rearrangement links TRBV4-2 to TRBJ1-2; tentatively, D is TRBD1 (6 bases). The CDR3 sequence is 16 residues long. Germline CDR1 is LGHNA and CDR2 is YNFKEQ. V was trimmed by 2 bases and J by 4 bases, leaving 17 bases between them.

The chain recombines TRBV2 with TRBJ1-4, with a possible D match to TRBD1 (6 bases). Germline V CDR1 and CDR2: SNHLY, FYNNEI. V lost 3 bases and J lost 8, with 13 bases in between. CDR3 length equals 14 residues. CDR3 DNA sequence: TGTGCCAGCAGTGATCTGGGGGCTCAAGAAAAACTGTTTTTT. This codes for CASSDLGAQEKLFF.

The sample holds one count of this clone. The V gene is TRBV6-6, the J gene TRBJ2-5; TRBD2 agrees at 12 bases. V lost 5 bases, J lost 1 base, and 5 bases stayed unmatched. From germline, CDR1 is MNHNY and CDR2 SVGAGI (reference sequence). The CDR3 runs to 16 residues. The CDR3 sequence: CASSAGLAGTQETQYF. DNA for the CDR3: TGTGCCAGCAGTGCCGGACTAGCGGGGACCCAAGAGACCCAGTACTTC.

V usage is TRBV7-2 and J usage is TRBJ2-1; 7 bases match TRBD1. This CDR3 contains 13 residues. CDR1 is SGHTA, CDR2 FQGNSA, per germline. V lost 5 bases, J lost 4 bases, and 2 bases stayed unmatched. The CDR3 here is CASSPGQYNEQFF. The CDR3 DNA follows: TGTGCCAGCAGCCCGGGACAGTACAATGAGCAGTTCTTC.